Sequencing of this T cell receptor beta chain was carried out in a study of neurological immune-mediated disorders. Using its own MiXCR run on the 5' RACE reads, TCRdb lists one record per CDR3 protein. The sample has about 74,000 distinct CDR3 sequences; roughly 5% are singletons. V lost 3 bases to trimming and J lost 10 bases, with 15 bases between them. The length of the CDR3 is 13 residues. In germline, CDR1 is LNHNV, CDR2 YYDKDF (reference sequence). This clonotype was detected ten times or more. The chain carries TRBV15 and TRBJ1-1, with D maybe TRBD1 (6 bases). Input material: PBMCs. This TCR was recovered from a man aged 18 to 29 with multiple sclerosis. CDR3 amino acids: CATSSRPGVGAFF. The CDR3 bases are TGTGCCACCAGCAGTCGTCCAGGGGTCGGAGCTTTCTTT.